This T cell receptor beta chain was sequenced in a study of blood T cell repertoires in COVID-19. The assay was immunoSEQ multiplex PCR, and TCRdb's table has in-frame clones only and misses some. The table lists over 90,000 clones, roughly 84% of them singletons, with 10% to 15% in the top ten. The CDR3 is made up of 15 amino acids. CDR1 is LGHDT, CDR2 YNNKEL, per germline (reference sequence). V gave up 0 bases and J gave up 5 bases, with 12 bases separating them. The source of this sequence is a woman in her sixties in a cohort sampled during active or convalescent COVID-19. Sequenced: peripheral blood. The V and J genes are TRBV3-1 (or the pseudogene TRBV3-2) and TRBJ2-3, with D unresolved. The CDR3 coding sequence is TGTGCCAGCAGCCAAGATGGATCCGGCGGAGATACGCAGTATTTT. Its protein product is CASSQDGSGGDTQYF.